This TCR beta chain was sequenced during a study of blood T cell repertoires in COVID-19. This clone showed up just once. As originally analysed: It was from reference gene primer amplification that nucleated cell counts were estimated. Only in-frame clones appear in the TCRdb table, and some are missing; sequencing was by immunoSEQ multiplex PCR. Clone size and V and J calls were adopted from that table, with D and trimming inferred from the DNA. The repertoire holds over 30,000 clones, with less than 90% as singletons. V was clipped by 7 bases and J by 3 bases; unmatched bases: 12. The germline CDR1 and CDR2 sequences are MDHEN and SYDVKM. The length of the CDR3 is 16 residues.

The genes are TRBV28 and TRBJ2-7; 10 nucleotides match TRBD1. This TCR was recovered from a man in his 70s with active COVID-19. Sequencing was carried out using peripheral blood. CDR3 protein: CASKGGGTGVIYEQYF. As DNA, the CDR3 is TGTGCCAGCAAGGGGGGAGGGACAGGGGTGATCTACGAGCAGTACTTC.